The 20 T cell receptor beta chains in this list originate from one sample, sequenced in a study of identical twins. TCRdb re-analysed the 5' RACE reads in MiXCR, keeping a single row per CDR3 protein. The data show hundreds of thousands of distinct CDR3 sequences, approximately 22% seen once. These sequences were also reported in another study, on T cells expressing NK-cell markers.

Sequences were obtained from PBMCs. The receptors derive from a woman aged 18-35 years in good health.

This rearrangement joins TRBV6-2 or TRBV6-3 to TRBJ2-7; 7 nucleotides line up with TRBD1. The CDR3 is 14 amino acids. J was trimmed by 0 bases and V by 9 bases; bases with no gene match: 8. Germline V gives CDR1 MNHEY, CDR2 SVGEGT. CDR3 sequence: CASRRGGASYEQYF. DNA of the CDR3: TGTGCCAGTCGGAGAGGGGGCGCCTCCTACGAGCAGTACTTC.

This clonotype came up many times. This rearrangement joins TRBV10-3 to TRBJ2-1; perhaps TRBD2 as D (6 bases). Deletions cut 11 bases from V and 7 bases from J, with 12 bases between. The CDR3 is 11 residues long. From germline, CDR1 is ENHRY and CDR2 SYGVKD. The CDR3 loop is CASSGRNEQFF. The CDR3 DNA is TGTGCCTCTTCGGGGAGGAATGAGCAGTTCTTC.

The rearrangement uses TRBV7-9 and TRBJ2-6, with a weak D call TRBD2 (5 bases). Trimming cost V 3 bases and J 0 bases, with 12 bases left between them. The CDR3 consists of 17 residues. Germline-derived CDR1 and CDR2 are SEHNR and FQNEAQ (reference sequence). The CDR3 loop reads CASSFAGLSSGANVLTF. The CDR3 DNA follows: TGTGCCAGCAGCTTTGCGGGTCTTAGCTCTGGGGCCAACGTCCTGACTTTC.

This rearrangement joins TRBV9 to TRBJ2-7; D ambiguous. CDR3 length: 13 amino acids. Trimming took off 4 bases at V and 0 bases at J, with 8 bases between the two ends. Germline lookup yields CDR1 SGDLS and CDR2 YYNGEE. This CDR3 reads CASSRQSSYEQYF. The CDR3 coding sequence is TGTGCCAGCAGCAGGCAGTCCTCCTACGAGCAGTACTTC.

The table lists this clonotype with a few counts. This sequence joins TRBV6-6 and TRBJ1-5, with D perhaps matching TRBD1 (5 bases). CDR1 and CDR2 from the germline V gene are MNHNY and SVGAGI (reference sequence). The V end was cut by 0 bases, the J end by 5 bases, with 5 bases between. This CDR3 region has 13 residues. The CDR3: CASSYSGDQPQHF. The DNA of the CDR3 is TGTGCCAGCAGTTACTCGGGGGATCAGCCCCAGCATTTT.

This clonotype appeared a few times. V and J are TRBV7-6 and TRBJ2-7; D is uncertain. Trimming took 3 bases from V and 5 from J, leaving 11 bases between them. The CDR3 runs 13 residues. Germline loops: CDR1 SGHVS, CDR2 FNYEAQ. Here the CDR3 DNA reads TGTGCCAGCAGCTTCCAGATGGCCCACGAGCAGTACTTC. Translation gives CASSFQMAHEQYF.

V and J are TRBV4-3 and TRBJ2-1, with 8 bases fitting TRBD1. CDR3 size: 17 residues. CDR1 is LGHNA and CDR2 is YSLEER in the germline V gene. Germline trimming cut 2 bases from V and 6 bases from J; bases unmatched to any gene: 12. This CDR3 reads CASSQPRGQDRTNEQFF. The DNA of the CDR3 is TGCGCCAGCAGCCAACCCCGGGGACAGGACAGGACCAATGAGCAGTTCTTC.

J is TRBJ2-5 and V is TRBV12-3 or TRBV12-4; the D is unclear. The CDR3 has 13 residues. V lost 3 bases and J 5 bases, leaving 10 bases between the germline ends. CDR3 DNA: TGTGCCAGCAGTTTTACGGATGGGGAGACCCAGTACTTC. It specifies CASSFTDGETQYF.

A few counts support this clonotype. This sequence joins TRBV5-5 and TRBJ2-6; weak D call: TRBD1 (5 bases). CDR3 length equals 18 residues. The V gene's germline CDR1 is SGHKS and CDR2 YYEKEE (reference sequence). Deletions cut 1 base from V and 0 bases from J, with 14 bases between. Here the CDR3 reads CASSLSSGIFSGANVLTF. The CDR3 DNA reads as TGTGCCAGCAGCTTGAGTTCAGGGATTTTCTCTGGGGCCAACGTCCTGACTTTC. Based on the CDR3 plus reference TRBV5-5 and TRBJ2-6, the full variable domain is DAGVTQSPTHLIKTRGQQVTLRCSPISGHKSVSWYQQVLGQGPQFIFQYYEKEERGRGNFPDRFSARQFPNYSSELNVNALLLGDSALYLCASSLSSGIFSGANVLTFGAGSRLTVL.

The V and J genes are TRBV19 and TRBJ2-1, with D perhaps TRBD2 (5 bases). The CDR3 runs 13 residues. Germline CDR1 is LNHDA and CDR2 is SQIVND (reference sequence). Deletions cut 5 bases from V and 12 bases from J, with 17 bases between. CDR3 DNA sequence: TGTGCCAGTAGTTCTAGCCTCGAGGGTAGGCAGTTCTTC. The encoded protein is CASSSSLEGRQFF.

This chain connects TRBV23-1 to TRBJ2-3; TRBD2 is a possible D gene (5 bases). TRBV23-1 is an open reading frame, and its role is uncertain. Trimming removed 0 bases at V and 0 bases at J, with 19 bases between. The CDR3 consists of 19 residues. The CDR3 nucleotides are TGCGCCAGCAGTCAATCGTTGAGGACGGGGAACTACAGCACAGATACGCAGTATTTT. Translated: CASSQSLRTGNYSTDTQYF.

This sequence joins TRBV20-1 and TRBJ1-4; D unclear. Between the trimmed V and J ends, which lost 0 bases and 5 bases, there was a span of 7 bases. The CDR3 totals 13 residues. Germline CDR1 is DFQATT and CDR2 is SNEGSKA (reference sequence). Written as DNA, the CDR3 is TGCAGTGCTAGAGATCGGTCGAATGAAAAACTGTTTTTT. Amino acid sequence: CSARDRSNEKLFF.

This clonotype was seen more than once but under ten times. The chain uses TRBV20-1 and TRBJ2-1, with D possibly TRBD2 on 5 matching bases. V lost 1 base and J lost 0, with 19 bases in between. CDR1 DFQATT and CDR2 SNEGSKA come from the germline V gene (reference sequence). The CDR3 runs 18 residues. The CDR3 DNA follows: TGCAGTGCTAGAGTTCTTGGCCGGCAGCGGAGCTCCTACAATGAGCAGTTCTTC. Translated, it gives CSARVLGRQRSSYNEQFF.

The CDR3 sequence: CASGLTPTDTQYF. CDR3 nucleotide sequence: TGTGCCAGCGGGTTAACCCCCACAGATACGCAGTATTTT. The rearrangement joins TRBV28 to TRBJ2-3, with D unclear. The ends were cut back, 8 bases at V and 2 bases at J, with 11 bases in the middle. This CDR3 has 13 residues. Germline CDR1 reads MDHEN; CDR2 reads SYDVKM.

This clonotype showed up just a few times. The CDR3 region is CSASPAGRQLYNEQFF. CDR3 nucleotides: TGCAGTGCTAGCCCCGCCGGACGGCAATTATACAATGAGCAGTTCTTC. This rearrangement joins TRBV20-1 to TRBJ2-1, with D uncertain. CDR3 length: 16 residues. Germline V lookup: CDR1 DFQATT, CDR2 SNEGSKA (reference sequence). V gave up 3 bases and J gave up 4 bases, with 19 bases separating them.

The chain has TRBV12-3 or TRBV12-4 and TRBJ2-3, with TRBD2 matching 9 bases. Trimming removed 7 bases from V and 6 bases from J; junction bases left unmatched: 14. The CDR3 loop spans 16 amino acids. CDR3 sequence reads: CASKPRAGGALDTQYF. The DNA of the CDR3 is TGTGCCAGCAAACCACGAGCGGGGGGAGCGTTGGATACGCAGTATTTT.

This clonotype was counted between two and nine times. This sequence joins TRBV6-4 and TRBJ1-6; TRBD1 matches 9 bases. There are 15 residues in the CDR3. In germline, CDR1 is MRHNA, CDR2 SNTAGT. Unmatched junction bases numbered 6, after V lost 3 bases and J lost 9 bases. CDR3 protein: CASSEQGAVSSPLHF. As DNA, the CDR3 is TGTGCCAGCAGTGAACAGGGGGCGGTTAGTTCACCCCTCCACTTT.

This clonotype came up a few times. The chain employs TRBV10-3 and TRBJ2-1; 10 bases are shared with TRBD2. V gave up 6 bases and J gave up 4 bases; unmatched junction bases: 6. This CDR3 region has 15 residues. CDR1 and CDR2 from the germline V gene are ENHRY and SYGVKD. The CDR3 region is CAISTTSGNYNEQFF. The DNA for the CDR3 is TGTGCCATCAGCACTACTAGCGGGAATTACAATGAGCAGTTCTTC.

This clonotype was picked up many times. The V call is TRBV6-5, the J call TRBJ2-7; TRBD2 matches at 12 bases. CDR3 size: 14 residues. The germline V gene encodes CDR1 MNHEY and CDR2 SVGAGI. V lost 4 bases to trimming and J lost 6 bases; unmatched junction nucleotides: 4. The CDR3 DNA follows: TGTGCCAGCAGTTCGACTAGCGGGAGTACCGAGCAGTACTTC. The encoded protein is CASSSTSGSTEQYF.

The rearrangement uses TRBV12-3 or TRBV12-4 and TRBJ2-2, with D possibly TRBD1 on 5 matching bases. This CDR3 region has 15 residues. V was pared by 4 bases and J by 1 base, with 10 bases between. CDR3 amino acids: CASSSQTVNTGELFF. For the CDR3, the DNA is TGTGCCAGCAGTTCACAGACAGTGAACACCGGGGAGCTGTTTTTT.